These 18 T cell receptor beta chains originate from one sample sequenced in a study of blood T cell repertoires in COVID-19. Measured with immunoSEQ multiplex PCR; TCRdb has only the in-frame clones, and not every one. The table lists 200,000 to 300,000 clones, roughly 86% of them singletons. The sample taken for sequencing was peripheral blood. All receptors derive from a woman in her seventies with active or convalescent COVID-19.

The rearrangement uses TRBV18 and TRBJ1-1; TRBD1 is a possible D gene (5 bases). Trimming removed 4 bases at V and 12 bases at J, with 12 bases between. Germline CDR1 is KGHSH and CDR2 is LQKENI. This CDR3 contains 11 residues. CDR3 nucleotide sequence: TGTGCCAGCTCACGAGGGGAGGCGACTTTCTTT. Its translation is CASSRGEATFF.

This sequence joins TRBV25-1 and TRBJ1-1; D remains unclear. Germline V lookup: CDR1 MGHDK, CDR2 SYGVNS. With 6 bases removed from V and 1 base from J, the gap between germline ends came to 3 bases. This CDR3 comprises 11 residues. CDR3 coding DNA: TGTGCCAGCAGCAGGAACACTGAAGCTTTCTTT. Protein sequence: CASSRNTEAFF.

The V call is TRBV29-1, the J call TRBJ2-7; 9 bases map to TRBD2. Germline V gene sequence: CDR1 SQVTM, CDR2 ANQGSEA. V shed 2 bases, J shed 2 bases, and the junction held 4 bases outside the gene matches. There are 14 residues in the CDR3. CDR3: CSVERLAEPYEQYF. The CDR3 DNA reads TGCAGCGTTGAAAGACTAGCGGAGCCCTACGAGCAGTACTTC.

V is TRBV4-1 and J is TRBJ1-1; no clear D. The V gene lost 6 bases and the J gene lost 1 base, with 12 bases spanning the gap. This CDR3 is built from 14 residues. The germline V gene encodes CDR1 MGHRA and CDR2 YSYEKL. CDR3 coding DNA: TGCGCCAGCAGGACGCATACGGGGAACACTGAAGCTTTCTTT. Translated: CASRTHTGNTEAFF.

V usage is TRBV7-2 and J usage is TRBJ2-1; 9 bases map to TRBD1. V trimming: 0 bases; J trimming: 6 bases; junction bases outside the gene matches: 3. Germline CDR1 and CDR2: SGHTA and FQGNSA. This CDR3 is 15 amino acids long. The CDR3 region has the DNA TGTGCCAGCAGCTTAGCGACAGGGGGTGGCAATGAGCAGTTCTTC. Encoded protein: CASSLATGGGNEQFF.

The rearrangement joins TRBV2 to TRBJ1-5; 9 nucleotides agree with TRBD1. Germline assignment: CDR1 SNHLY and CDR2 FYNNEI. The CDR3 length is 14 residues. Germline trimming cut 8 bases from V and 7 bases from J; bases unmatched to any gene: 9. The CDR3 loop reads CASGGQGGGQPQHF. CDR3 bases: TGTGCCAGCGGGGGACAGGGCGGGGGACAGCCCCAGCATTTT.

The chain joins TRBV2 to TRBJ2-3; 7 bases agree with TRBD2. The V gene end was trimmed by 8 bases and the J gene end by 11 bases; junction bases not matched to a gene: 13. From germline, CDR1 is SNHLY and CDR2 FYNNEI. CDR3 size: 13 residues. CDR3 loop: CASERQQRGGQYF. The CDR3 region has the DNA TGTGCCAGCGAGCGGCAACAGCGGGGTGGGCAGTATTTT. Together with reference TRBV2 and TRBJ2-3, the CDR3 gives the full variable domain: EPEVTQTPSHQVTQMGQEVILRCVPISNHLYFYWYRQILGQKVEFLVSFYNNEISEKSEIFDDQFSVERPDGSNFTLKIRSTKLEDSAMYFCASERQQRGGQYFGPGTRLTVL.

The V and J genes are TRBV10-2 and TRBJ1-6; weak D call: TRBD1 (5 bases). The CDR3 is 14 amino acids. Trimming pared 3 bases from V and 10 bases from J, leaving 13 bases between. Germline CDR1 reads WSHSY; CDR2 reads SAAADI. This chain's CDR3 is CASSDSAGLSPLHF. The CDR3 DNA follows: TGCGCCAGCAGTGACTCGGCAGGGCTCTCACCCCTCCACTTT.

The chain recombines TRBV10-3 with TRBJ1-1; possible D gene TRBD1, 5 bases. Trimming removed 5 bases at V and 5 bases at J, with 18 bases between. Per the germline V gene, CDR1 is ENHRY and CDR2 is SYGVKD. The CDR3 spans 15 residues. The CDR3 loop reads CAISSLRGEGTEAFF. The CDR3 DNA sequence: TGTGCCATCAGTAGTTTGAGAGGGGAGGGTACTGAAGCTTTCTTT.

This chain joins TRBV18 and TRBJ1-2; weak D call: TRBD1 (5 bases). Trimming left V 3 bases short and J 9 bases short, with 20 bases between. CDR3 length: 15 amino acids. In germline, CDR1 is KGHSH, CDR2 LQKENI. The CDR3 loop is CASSPPREGSESYTF. DNA of the CDR3: TGTGCCAGCTCACCCCCCAGGGAGGGGAGTGAAAGCTACACCTTC.

The chain joins TRBV18 to TRBJ2-5; 7 bases fit TRBD1. The CDR3 loop spans 15 amino acids. V gave up 6 bases and J gave up 4 bases; unmatched junction bases: 11. Germline V gene data show CDR1 as KGHSH and CDR2 as LQKENI. The CDR3 DNA follows: TGTGCCAGCTCTCCGACAGGGATCCTCGGAGAGACCCAGTACTTC. Translated, it gives CASSPTGILGETQYF.

V and J are TRBV9 and TRBJ2-7; 8 nucleotides match TRBD1. V shed 2 bases and J 6 bases; nucleotides not matched to a gene: 1. This CDR3 region has 12 residues. The V gene's germline CDR1 is SGDLS and CDR2 YYNGEE. The CDR3 sequence is CASSVGQGEQYF. The CDR3 nucleotides read TGTGCCAGCAGCGTCGGACAGGGCGAGCAGTACTTC.

On this clone itself: The same CDR3 also results from other DNA sequences found in this sample. V usage is TRBV18 and J usage is TRBJ1-6; no clear D. CDR1 and CDR2 from the germline V gene are KGHSH and LQKENI. The CDR3 spans 14 residues. The V end was cut by 2 bases, the J end by 5 bases, with 7 bases between. CDR3 coding DNA: TGTGCCAGCTCACCAGGGCAAAATAATTCACCCCTCCACTTT. Protein product: CASSPGQNNSPLHF.

Turning to this clone: Distinct nucleotide sequences in the sample also encode this CDR3. V gene TRBV12-3 or TRBV12-4 combines with J gene TRBJ1-3, with 8 bases fitting TRBD1. The CDR3 runs 13 residues. V shed 6 bases and J 2 bases; nucleotides not matched to a gene: 0. DNA for the CDR3: TGTGCCAGCAGGACAGGGGCTGGAAACACCATATATTTT. Encoded protein: CASRTGAGNTIYF.

The V call is TRBV7-2, the J call TRBJ1-4, with D unclear. There are 14 residues in the CDR3. V dropped 7 bases and J dropped 5 bases, with 14 bases sitting between them. Per the germline V gene, CDR1 is SGHTA and CDR2 is FQGNSA. The CDR3 DNA reads TGTGCCAGCACCGTGGGAGGTCTGAATGAAAAACTGTTTTTT. Translation: CASTVGGLNEKLFF.

J is TRBJ1-6 and V is TRBV5-5; D perhaps matches TRBD1 (5 bases). V was trimmed by 2 bases and J by 12 bases, leaving 6 bases between them. The germline gives CDR1 SGHKS, CDR2 YYEKEE (reference sequence). CDR3 length: 11 residues. The CDR3 coding sequence is TGTGCCAGCAGCTTAGGACAACCCCTCCACTTT. It codes for CASSLGQPLHF.

This chain links TRBV7-9 with TRBJ1-4; the match to TRBD1 covers 7 bases. CDR3 size: 15 residues. With V trimmed by 4 bases and J by 5 bases, 7 bases remained unmatched. Germline loops: CDR1 SEHNR, CDR2 FQNEAQ (reference sequence). CDR3 in amino acids: CASSSRTGENEKLFF. CDR3 nucleotide sequence: TGTGCCAGCAGCTCCAGGACAGGAGAGAATGAAAAACTGTTTTTT. The complete variable domain, with remaining parts taken from reference TRBV7-9 and TRBJ1-4, reads DTGVSQNPRHKITKRGQNVTFRCDPISEHNRLYWYRQTLGQGPEFLTYFQNEAQLEKSRLLSDRFSAERPKGSFSTLEIQRTEQGDSAMYLCASSSRTGENEKLFFGSGTQLSVL.

The chain uses TRBV24-1 and TRBJ2-1, with D perhaps matching TRBD2 (6 bases). The V and J ends lost 2 bases and 2 bases respectively, with 12 bases between them. CDR3 length: 16 amino acids. In germline, CDR1 is KGHDR, CDR2 SFDVKD. The CDR3 spells CATSDSGRGTYNEQFF. As DNA, the CDR3 is TGTGCCACCAGTGATTCCGGGCGGGGAACCTACAATGAGCAGTTCTTC.